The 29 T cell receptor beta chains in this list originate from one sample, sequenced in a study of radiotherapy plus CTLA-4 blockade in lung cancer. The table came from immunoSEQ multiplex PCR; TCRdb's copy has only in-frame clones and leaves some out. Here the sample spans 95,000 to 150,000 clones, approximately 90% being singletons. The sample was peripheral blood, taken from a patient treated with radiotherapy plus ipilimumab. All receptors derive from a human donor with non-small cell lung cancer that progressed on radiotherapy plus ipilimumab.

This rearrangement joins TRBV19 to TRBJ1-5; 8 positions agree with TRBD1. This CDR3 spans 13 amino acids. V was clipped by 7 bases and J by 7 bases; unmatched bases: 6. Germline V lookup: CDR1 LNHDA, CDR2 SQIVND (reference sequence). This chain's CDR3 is CASKDRAGQPQHF. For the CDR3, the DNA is TGTGCCAGTAAGGACAGGGCAGGGCAGCCCCAGCATTTT.

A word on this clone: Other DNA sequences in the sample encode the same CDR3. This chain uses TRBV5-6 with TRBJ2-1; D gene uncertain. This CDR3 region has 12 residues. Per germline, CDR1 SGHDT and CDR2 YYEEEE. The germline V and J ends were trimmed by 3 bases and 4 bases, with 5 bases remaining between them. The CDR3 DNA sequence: TGTGCCAGCAGCTCACAATACAATGAGCAGTTCTTC. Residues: CASSSQYNEQFF.

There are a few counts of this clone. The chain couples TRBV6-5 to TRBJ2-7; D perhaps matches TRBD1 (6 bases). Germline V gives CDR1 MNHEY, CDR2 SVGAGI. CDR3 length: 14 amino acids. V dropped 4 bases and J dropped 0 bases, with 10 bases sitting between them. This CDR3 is CASSSTGSSYEQYF. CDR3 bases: TGTGCCAGCAGTTCAACAGGGAGCTCCTACGAGCAGTACTTC.

Written as DNA, the CDR3 is TGTGCCAGCAGCGCAAGGACTAGCGGGAGTTATGCTTTGAGGCGCGAGCAGTACTTC. Translation gives CASSARTSGSYALRREQYF. The chain has TRBV14 and TRBJ2-7, with 13 bases matching TRBD2. The junction had 19 bases not matched to a gene; V was cut back by 5 bases and J by 6 bases. The CDR3 spans 19 residues. CDR1 is SGHDN and CDR2 is FVKESK in the germline V gene.

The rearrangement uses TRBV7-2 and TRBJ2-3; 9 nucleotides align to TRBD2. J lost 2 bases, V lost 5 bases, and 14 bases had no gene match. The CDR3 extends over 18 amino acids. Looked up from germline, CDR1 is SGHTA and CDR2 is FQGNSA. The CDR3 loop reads CASSPGRGRAYPTDTQYF. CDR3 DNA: TGTGCCAGCAGCCCGGGCCGCGGGAGGGCCTACCCCACAGATACGCAGTATTTT.

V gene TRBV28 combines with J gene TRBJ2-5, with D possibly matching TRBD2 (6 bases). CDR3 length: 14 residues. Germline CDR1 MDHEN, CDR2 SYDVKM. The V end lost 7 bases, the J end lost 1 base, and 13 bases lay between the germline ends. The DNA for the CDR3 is TGTGCCAGCAAGGTCGGCGGGGCCCAAGAGACCCAGTACTTC. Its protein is CASKVGGAQETQYF.

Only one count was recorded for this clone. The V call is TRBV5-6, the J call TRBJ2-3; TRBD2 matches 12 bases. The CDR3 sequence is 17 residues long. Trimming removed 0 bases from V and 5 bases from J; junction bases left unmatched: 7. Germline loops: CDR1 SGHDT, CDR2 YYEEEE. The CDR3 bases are TGTGCCAGCAGCTTGGCCAAGACTAGCGGGAGCGTAGATACGCAGTATTTT. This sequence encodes CASSLAKTSGSVDTQYF.

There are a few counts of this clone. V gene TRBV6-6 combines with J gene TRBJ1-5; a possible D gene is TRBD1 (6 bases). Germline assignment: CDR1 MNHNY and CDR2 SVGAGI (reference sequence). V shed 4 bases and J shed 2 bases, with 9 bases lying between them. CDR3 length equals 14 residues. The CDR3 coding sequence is TGTGCCAGCAGTTCAAGGACAGGCAATCAGCCCCAGCATTTT. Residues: CASSSRTGNQPQHF.

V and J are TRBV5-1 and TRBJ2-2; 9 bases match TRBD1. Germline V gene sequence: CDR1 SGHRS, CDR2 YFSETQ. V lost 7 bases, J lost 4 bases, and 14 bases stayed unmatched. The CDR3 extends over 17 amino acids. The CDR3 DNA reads TGCGCCAGCGACCCCGGAGGGACAGGGAAGGGCACCGGGGAGCTGTTTTTT. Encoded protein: CASDPGGTGKGTGELFF.

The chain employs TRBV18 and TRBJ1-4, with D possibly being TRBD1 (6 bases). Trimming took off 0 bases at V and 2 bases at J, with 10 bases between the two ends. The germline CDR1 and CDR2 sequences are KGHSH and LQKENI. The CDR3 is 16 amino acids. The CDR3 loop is CASSPPDSRTNEKLFF. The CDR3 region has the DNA TGTGCCAGCTCACCACCGGACAGCCGGACTAATGAAAAACTGTTTTTT.

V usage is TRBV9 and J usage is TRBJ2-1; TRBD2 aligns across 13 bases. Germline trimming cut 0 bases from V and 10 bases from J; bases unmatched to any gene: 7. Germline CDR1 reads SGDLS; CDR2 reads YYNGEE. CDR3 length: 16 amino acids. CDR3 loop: CASSVGGLAGELEQFF. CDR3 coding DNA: TGTGCCAGCAGCGTAGGCGGACTAGCGGGAGAATTAGAGCAGTTCTTC.

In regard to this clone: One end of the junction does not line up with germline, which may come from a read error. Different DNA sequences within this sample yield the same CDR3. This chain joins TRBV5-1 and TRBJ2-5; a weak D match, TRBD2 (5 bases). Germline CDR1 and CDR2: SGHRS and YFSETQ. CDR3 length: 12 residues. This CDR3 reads CASSFRGETQYF. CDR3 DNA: TGCGCCAGTAGCTTCCGGGGAGAGACCCAGTACTTC.

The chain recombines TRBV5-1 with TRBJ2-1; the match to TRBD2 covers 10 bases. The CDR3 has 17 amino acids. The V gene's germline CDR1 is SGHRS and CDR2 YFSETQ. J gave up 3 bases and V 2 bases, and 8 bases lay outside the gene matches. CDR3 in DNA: TGCGCCAGCAGCTTCAGGGCTAGCGGGAGTTACTACAATGAGCAGTTCTTC. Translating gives CASSFRASGSYYNEQFF.

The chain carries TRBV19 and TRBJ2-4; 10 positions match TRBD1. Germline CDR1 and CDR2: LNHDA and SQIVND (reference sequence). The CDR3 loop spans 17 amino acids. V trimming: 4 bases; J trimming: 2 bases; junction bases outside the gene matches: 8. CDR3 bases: TGTGCCAGTAGTAGCTCCCCGGGACAGGGGTCCAAAAACATTCAGTACTTC. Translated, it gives CASSSSPGQGSKNIQYF.

The CDR3 here is CSVDSGSWDTQYF. CDR3 sequence (DNA): TGCAGCGTTGATAGTGGGAGTTGGGATACGCAGTATTTT. The rearrangement links TRBV29-1 to TRBJ2-3, with D possibly matching TRBD2 (5 bases). Germline V gene data show CDR1 as SQVTM and CDR2 as ANQGSEA. Between the trimmed V and J ends, which lost 3 bases and 6 bases, there was a span of 13 bases. This CDR3 spans 13 amino acids.

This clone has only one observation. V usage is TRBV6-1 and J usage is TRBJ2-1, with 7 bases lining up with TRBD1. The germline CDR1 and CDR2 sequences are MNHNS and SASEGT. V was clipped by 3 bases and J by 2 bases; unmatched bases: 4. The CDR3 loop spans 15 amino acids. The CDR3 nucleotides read TGTGCCAGCAGTGATGACAGGGATCCCTACAATGAGCAGTTCTTC. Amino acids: CASSDDRDPYNEQFF.

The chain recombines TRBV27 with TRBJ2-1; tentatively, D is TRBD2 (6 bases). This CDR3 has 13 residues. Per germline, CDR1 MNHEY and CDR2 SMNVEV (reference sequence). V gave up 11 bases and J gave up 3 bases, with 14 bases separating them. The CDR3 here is CASRGGDYNEQFF. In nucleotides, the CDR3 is TGTGCCTCCCGGGGCGGGGACTACAATGAGCAGTTCTTC.

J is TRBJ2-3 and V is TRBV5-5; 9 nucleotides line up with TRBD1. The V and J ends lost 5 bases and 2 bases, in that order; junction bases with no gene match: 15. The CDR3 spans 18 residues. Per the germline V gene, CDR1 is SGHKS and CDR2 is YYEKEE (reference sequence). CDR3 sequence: CASRTLHRDRVNTDTQYF. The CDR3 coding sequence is TGTGCCAGCAGAACTCTCCACCGGGACAGGGTTAACACAGATACGCAGTATTTT.

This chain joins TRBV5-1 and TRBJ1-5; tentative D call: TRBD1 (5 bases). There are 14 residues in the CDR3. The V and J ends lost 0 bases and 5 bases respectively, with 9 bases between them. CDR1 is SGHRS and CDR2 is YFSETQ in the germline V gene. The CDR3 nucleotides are TGCGCCAGCAGCTTGGCCGGGGGAGATCAGCCCCAGCATTTT. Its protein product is CASSLAGGDQPQHF.

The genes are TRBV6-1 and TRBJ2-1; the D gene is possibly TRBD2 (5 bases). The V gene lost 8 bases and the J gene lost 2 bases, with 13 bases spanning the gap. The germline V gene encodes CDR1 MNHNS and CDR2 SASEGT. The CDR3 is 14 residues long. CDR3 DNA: TGTGCCAGCTCAGTAGCGCACCCCTACAATGAGCAGTTCTTC. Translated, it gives CASSVAHPYNEQFF.

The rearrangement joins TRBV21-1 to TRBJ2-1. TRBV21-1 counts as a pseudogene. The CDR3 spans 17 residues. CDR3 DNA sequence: TGTGCCAGCAGCTATGTAATGCTACACCATTCCGACAATGAGCAGTTCTTC. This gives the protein CASSYVMLHHSDNEQFF.

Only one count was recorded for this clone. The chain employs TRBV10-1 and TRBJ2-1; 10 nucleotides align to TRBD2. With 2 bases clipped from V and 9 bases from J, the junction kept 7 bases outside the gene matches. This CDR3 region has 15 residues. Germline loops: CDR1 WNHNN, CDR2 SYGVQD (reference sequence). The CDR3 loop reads CASSEASGRGGEQFF. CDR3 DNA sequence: TGCGCCAGCAGTGAGGCGAGCGGGAGGGGTGGTGAGCAGTTCTTC.

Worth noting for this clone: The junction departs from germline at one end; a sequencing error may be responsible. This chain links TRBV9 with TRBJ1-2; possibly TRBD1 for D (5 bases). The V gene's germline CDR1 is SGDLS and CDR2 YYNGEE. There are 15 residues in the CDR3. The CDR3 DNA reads TGTGCCAGCAGCGTAGGATCGTTTGGGACCTATGGCCACACCTTC. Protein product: CASSVGSFGTYGHTF.

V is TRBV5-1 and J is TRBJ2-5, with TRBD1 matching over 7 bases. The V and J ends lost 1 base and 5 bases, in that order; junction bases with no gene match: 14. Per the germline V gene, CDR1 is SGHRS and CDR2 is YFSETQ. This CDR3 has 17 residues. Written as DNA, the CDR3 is TGCGCCAGCAGCTTGACAGGGGATGAGGCCAAGCTGGAGACCCAGTACTTC. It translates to CASSLTGDEAKLETQYF.

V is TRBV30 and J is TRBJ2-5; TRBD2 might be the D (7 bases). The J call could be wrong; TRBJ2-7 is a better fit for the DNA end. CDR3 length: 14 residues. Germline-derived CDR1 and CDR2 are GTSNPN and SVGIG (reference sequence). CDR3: CAWSLGGPGTEQYF. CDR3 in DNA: TGTGCCTGGAGTTTGGGGGGGCCAGGGACCGAGCAGTACTTC.

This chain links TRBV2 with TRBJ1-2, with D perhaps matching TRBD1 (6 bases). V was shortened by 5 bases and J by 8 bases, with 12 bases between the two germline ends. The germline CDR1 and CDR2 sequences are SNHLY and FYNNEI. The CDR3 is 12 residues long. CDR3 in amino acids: CASSQGREGYTF. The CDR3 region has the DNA TGTGCCAGCAGTCAGGGGCGGGAGGGCTACACCTTC.

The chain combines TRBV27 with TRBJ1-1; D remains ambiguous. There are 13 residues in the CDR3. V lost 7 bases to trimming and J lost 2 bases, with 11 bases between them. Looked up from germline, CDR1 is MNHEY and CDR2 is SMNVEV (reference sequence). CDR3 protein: CASTRRANTEAFF. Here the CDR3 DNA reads TGTGCCAGCACGAGGAGGGCAAACACTGAAGCTTTCTTT.

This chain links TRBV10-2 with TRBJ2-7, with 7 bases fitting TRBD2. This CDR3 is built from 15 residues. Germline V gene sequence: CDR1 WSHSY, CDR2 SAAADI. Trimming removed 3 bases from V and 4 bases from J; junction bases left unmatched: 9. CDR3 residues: CASSEPGLSSYEQYF. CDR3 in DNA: TGCGCCAGCAGTGAACCGGGACTATCTTCTTACGAGCAGTACTTC.

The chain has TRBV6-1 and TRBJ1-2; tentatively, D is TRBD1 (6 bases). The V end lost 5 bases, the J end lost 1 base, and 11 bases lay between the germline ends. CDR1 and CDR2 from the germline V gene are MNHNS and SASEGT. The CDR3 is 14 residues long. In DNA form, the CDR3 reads TGTGCCAGCAGTCCCCCGGGACATAACTATGGCTACACCTTC. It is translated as CASSPPGHNYGYTF.